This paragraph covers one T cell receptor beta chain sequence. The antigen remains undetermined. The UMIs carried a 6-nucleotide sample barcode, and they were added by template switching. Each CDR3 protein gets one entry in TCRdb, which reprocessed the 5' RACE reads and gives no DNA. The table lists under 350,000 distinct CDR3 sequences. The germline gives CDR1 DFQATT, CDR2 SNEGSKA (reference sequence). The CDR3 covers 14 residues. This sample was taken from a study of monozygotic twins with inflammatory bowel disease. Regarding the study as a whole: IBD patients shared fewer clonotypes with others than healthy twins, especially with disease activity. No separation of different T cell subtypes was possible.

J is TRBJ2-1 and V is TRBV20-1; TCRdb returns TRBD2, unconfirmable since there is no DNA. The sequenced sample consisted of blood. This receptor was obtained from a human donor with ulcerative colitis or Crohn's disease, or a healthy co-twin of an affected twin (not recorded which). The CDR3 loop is CSARNPYGGLEQFF.